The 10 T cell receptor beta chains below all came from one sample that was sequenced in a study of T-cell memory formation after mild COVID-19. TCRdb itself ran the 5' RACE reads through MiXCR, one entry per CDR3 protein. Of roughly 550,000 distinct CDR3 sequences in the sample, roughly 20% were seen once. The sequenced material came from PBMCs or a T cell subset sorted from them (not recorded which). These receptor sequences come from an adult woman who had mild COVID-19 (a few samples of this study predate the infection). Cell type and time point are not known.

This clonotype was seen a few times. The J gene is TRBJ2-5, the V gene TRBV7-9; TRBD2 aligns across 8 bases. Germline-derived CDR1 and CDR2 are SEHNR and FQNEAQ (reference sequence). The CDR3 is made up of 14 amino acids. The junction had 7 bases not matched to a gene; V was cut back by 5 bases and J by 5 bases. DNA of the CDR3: TGTGCCAGCAGCCCCGGGACTAGAGACGAGACCCAGTACTTC. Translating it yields CASSPGTRDETQYF.

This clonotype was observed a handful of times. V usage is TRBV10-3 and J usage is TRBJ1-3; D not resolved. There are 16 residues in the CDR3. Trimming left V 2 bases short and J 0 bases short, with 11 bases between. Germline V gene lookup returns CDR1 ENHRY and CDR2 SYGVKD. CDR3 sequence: CAISEAGPSSGNTIYF. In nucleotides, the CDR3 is TGTGCCATCAGTGAGGCTGGGCCTTCCTCTGGAAACACCATATATTTT.

The CDR3 here is CASSQDWDRGLGEQFF. The CDR3 DNA is TGCGCCAGCAGCCAAGACTGGGACAGGGGGCTAGGGGAGCAGTTCTTC. The chain employs TRBV4-3 and TRBJ2-1; 12 nucleotides agree with TRBD1. The CDR3 length is 16 residues. Trimming removed 0 bases from V and 10 bases from J; junction bases left unmatched: 7. From germline, CDR1 is LGHNA and CDR2 YSLEER.

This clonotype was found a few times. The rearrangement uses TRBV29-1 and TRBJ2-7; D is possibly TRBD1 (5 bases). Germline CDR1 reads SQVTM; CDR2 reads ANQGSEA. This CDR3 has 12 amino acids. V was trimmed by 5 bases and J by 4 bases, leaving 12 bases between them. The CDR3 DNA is TGCAGCGTTTCAGCAGGGAATTACGAGCAGTACTTC. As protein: CSVSAGNYEQYF.

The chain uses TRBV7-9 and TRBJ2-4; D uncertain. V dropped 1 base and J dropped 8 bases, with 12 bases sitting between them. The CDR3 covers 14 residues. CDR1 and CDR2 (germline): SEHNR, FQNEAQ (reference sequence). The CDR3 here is CASSLGALRDIQYF. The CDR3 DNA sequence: TGTGCCAGCAGCTTAGGGGCCCTAAGGGACATTCAGTACTTC.

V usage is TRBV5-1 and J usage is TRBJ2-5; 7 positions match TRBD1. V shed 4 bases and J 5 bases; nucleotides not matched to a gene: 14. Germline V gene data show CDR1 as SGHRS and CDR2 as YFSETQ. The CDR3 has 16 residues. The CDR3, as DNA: TGCGCCAGCAGCCTAGACTTAGGGACAGTCGGGGAGACCCAGTACTTC. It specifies CASSLDLGTVGETQYF. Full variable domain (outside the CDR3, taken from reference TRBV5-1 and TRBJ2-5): KAGVTQTPRYLIKTRGQQVTLSCSPISGHRSVSWYQQTPGQGLQFLFEYFSETQRNKGNFPGRFSGRQFSNSRSEMNVSTLELGDSALYLCASSLDLGTVGETQYFGPGTRLLVL.

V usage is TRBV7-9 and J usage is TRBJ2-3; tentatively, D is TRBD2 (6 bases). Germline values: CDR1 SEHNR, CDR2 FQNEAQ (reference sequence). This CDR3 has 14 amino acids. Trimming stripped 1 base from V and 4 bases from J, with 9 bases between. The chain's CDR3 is CASSLGLDPDTQYF. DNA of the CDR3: TGTGCCAGCAGCTTAGGACTAGATCCAGATACGCAGTATTTT.

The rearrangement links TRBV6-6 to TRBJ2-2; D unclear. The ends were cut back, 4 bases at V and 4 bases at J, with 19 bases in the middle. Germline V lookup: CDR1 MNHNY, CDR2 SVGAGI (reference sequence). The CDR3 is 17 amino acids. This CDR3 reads CASSLDWTERGTGELFF. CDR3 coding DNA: TGTGCCAGCAGTTTGGATTGGACGGAACGTGGCACCGGGGAGCTGTTTTTT.

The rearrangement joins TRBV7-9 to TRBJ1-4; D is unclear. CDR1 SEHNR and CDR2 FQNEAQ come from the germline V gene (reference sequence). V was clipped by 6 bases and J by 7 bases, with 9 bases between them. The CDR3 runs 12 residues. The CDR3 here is CASSPGGEKLFF. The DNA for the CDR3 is TGTGCCAGCAGTCCCGGTGGTGAAAAACTGTTTTTT.

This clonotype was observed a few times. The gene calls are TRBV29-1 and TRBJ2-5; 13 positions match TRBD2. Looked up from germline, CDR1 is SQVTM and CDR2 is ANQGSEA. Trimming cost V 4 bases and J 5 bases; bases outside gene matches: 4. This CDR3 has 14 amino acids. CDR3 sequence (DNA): TGCAGCGTTGGAGGACTAGCGGGAGTTGAGACCCAGTACTTC. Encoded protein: CSVGGLAGVETQYF.